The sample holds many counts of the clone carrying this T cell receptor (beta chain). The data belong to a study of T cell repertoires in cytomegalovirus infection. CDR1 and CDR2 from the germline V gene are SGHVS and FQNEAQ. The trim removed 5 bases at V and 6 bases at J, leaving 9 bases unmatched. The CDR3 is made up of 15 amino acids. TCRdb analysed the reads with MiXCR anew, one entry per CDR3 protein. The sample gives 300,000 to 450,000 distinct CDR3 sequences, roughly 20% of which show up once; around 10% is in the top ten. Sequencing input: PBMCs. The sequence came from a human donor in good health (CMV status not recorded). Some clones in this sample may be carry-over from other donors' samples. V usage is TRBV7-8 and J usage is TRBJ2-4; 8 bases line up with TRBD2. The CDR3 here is CASSPSGGGINIQYF. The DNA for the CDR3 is TGTGCCAGCAGCCCCTCTGGCGGGGGGATAAACATTCAGTACTTC.